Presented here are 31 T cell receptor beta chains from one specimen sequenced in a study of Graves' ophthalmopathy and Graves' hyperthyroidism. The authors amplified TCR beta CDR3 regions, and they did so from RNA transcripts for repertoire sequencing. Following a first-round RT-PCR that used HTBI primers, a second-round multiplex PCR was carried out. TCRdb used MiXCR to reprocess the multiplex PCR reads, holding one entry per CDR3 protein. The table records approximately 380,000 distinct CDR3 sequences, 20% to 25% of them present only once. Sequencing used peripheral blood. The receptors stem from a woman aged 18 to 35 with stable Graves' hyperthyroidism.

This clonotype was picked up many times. The CDR3 loop reads CASSYPRFGREPSYEQYF. Written as DNA, the CDR3 is TGTGCCAGCAGTTACCCTCGTTTTGGTAGGGAACCCTCCTACGAGCAGTACTTC. This sequence joins TRBV6-2 or TRBV6-3 and TRBJ2-7; the D is unclear. Trimming shortened V by 2 bases and J by 0 bases, and 20 bases separated the two germline ends. CDR1 is MNHEY and CDR2 is SVGEGT in the germline V gene. The CDR3 has 18 residues.

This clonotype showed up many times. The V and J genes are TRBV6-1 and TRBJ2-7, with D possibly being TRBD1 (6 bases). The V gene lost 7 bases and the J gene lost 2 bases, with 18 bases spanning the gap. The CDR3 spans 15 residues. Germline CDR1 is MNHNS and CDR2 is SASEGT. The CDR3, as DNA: TGTGCCAGCACAAGGACCGGGACAAGAACCTACGAGCAGTACTTC. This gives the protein CASTRTGTRTYEQYF.

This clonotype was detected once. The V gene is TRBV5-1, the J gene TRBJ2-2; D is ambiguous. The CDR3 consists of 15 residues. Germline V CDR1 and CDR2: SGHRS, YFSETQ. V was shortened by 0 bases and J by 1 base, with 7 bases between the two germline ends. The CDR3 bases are TGCGCCAGCAGCTTGGTGGCAGGGAACACCGGGGAGCTGTTTTTT. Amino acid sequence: CASSLVAGNTGELFF. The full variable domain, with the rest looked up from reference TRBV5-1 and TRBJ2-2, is KAGVTQTPRYLIKTRGQQVTLSCSPISGHRSVSWYQQTPGQGLQFLFEYFSETQRNKGNFPGRFSGRQFSNSRSEMNVSTLELGDSALYLCASSLVAGNTGELFFGEGSRLTVL.

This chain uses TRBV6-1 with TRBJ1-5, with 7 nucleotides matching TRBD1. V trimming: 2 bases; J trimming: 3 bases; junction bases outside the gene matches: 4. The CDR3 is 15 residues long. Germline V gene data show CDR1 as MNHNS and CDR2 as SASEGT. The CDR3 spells CASSERGQNNQPQHF. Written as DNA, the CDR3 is TGTGCCAGCAGTGAAAGGGGACAGAACAATCAGCCCCAGCATTTT.

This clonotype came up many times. CDR3: CATSRNLEETQYF. The CDR3 DNA sequence: TGTGCCACCAGCAGAAACCTAGAAGAGACCCAGTACTTC. V usage is TRBV15 and J usage is TRBJ2-5; D remains unclear. This CDR3 spans 13 amino acids. Germline V gene data show CDR1 as LNHNV and CDR2 as YYDKDF (reference sequence). V lost 2 bases to trimming and J lost 3 bases, with 7 bases between them.

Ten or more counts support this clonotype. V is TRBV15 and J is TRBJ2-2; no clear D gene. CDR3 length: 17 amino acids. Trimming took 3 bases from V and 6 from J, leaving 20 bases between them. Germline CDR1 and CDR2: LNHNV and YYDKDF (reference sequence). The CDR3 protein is CATSSSITTRIAGELFF. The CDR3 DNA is TGTGCCACCAGCAGTAGTATCACCACTCGGATCGCCGGGGAGCTGTTTTTT. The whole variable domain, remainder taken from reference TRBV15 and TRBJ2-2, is DAMVIQNPRYQVTQFGKPVTLSCSQTLNHNVMYWYQQKSSQAPKLLFHYYDKDFNNEADTPDNFQSRRPNTSFCFLDIRSPGLGDTAMYLCATSSSITTRIAGELFFGEGSRLTVL.

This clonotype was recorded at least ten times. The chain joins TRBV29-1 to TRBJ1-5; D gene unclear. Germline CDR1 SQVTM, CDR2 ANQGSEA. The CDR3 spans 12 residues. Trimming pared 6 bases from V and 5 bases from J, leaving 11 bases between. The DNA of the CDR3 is TGCAGCGTCGGGTCCCCCGATCAGCCCCAGCATTTT. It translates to CSVGSPDQPQHF.

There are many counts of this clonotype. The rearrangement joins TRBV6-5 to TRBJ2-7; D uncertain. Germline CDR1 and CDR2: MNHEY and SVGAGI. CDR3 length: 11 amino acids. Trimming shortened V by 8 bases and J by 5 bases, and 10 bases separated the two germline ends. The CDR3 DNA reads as TGTGCCAGCGTTGGAGAACACGAGCAGTACTTC. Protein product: CASVGEHEQYF.

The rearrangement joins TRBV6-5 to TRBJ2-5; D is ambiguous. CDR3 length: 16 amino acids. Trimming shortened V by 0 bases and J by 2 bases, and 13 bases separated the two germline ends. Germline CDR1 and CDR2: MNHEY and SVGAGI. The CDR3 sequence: CASSYSFPPEQETQYF. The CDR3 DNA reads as TGTGCCAGCAGTTACTCGTTTCCGCCGGAACAAGAGACCCAGTACTTC.

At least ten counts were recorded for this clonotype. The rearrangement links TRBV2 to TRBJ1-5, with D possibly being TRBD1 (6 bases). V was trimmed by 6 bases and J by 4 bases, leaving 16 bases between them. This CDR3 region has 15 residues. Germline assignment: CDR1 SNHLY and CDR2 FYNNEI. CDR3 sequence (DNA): TGTGCCAGCAGCAGAGACAGGTTAGGTAATCAGCCCCAGCATTTT. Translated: CASSRDRLGNQPQHF.

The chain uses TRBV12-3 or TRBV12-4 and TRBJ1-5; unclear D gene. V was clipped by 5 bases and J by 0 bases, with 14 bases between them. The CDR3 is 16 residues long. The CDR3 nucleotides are TGTGCCAGCAGTACCGAGGGCTACTATAGCAATCAGCCCCAGCATTTT. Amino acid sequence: CASSTEGYYSNQPQHF.

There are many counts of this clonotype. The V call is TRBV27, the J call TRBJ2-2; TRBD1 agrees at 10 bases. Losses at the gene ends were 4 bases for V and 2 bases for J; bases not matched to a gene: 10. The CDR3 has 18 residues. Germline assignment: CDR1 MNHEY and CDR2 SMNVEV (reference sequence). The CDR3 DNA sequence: TGTGCCAGCAGTTCTACCTCGGGGACAGGGGCAAACACCGGGGAGCTGTTTTTT. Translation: CASSSTSGTGANTGELFF.

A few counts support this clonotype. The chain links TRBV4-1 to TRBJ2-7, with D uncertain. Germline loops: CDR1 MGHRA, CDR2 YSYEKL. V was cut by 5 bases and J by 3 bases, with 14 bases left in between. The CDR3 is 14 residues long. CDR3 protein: CASSFTTSSYEQYF. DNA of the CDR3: TGCGCCAGCAGCTTCACCACTTCGAGCTACGAGCAGTACTTC.

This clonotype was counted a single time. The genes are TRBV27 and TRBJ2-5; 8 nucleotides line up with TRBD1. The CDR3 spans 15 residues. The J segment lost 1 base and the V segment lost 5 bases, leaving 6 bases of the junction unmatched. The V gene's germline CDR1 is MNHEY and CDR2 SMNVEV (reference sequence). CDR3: CASSPTGAFQETQYF. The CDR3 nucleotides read TGTGCCAGCAGTCCGACAGGGGCCTTCCAAGAGACCCAGTACTTC.

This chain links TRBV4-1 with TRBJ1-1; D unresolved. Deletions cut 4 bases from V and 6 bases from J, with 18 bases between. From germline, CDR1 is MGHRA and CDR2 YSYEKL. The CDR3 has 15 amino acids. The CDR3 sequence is CASSLSRTPSAEAFF. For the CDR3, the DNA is TGCGCCAGCAGCCTATCACGGACCCCCTCCGCTGAAGCTTTCTTT.

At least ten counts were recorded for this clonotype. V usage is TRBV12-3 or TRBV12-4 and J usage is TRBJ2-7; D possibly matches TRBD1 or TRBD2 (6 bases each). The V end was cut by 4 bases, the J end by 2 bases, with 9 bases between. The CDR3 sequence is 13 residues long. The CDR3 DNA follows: TGTGCCAGCAGTTCGGAGGGGGCCTACGAGCAGTACTTC. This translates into CASSSEGAYEQYF.

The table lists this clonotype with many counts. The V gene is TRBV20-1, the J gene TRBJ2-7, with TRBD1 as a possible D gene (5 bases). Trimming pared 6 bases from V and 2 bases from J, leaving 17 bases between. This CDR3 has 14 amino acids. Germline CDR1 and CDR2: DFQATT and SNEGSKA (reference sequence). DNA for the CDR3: TGCAGTGCGGAAGTTACAGGTTTAACCTACGAGCAGTACTTC. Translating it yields CSAEVTGLTYEQYF.

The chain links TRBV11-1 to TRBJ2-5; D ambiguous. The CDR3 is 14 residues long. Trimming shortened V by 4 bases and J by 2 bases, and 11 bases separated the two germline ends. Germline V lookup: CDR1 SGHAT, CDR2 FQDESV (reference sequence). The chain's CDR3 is CASSSYENQETQYF. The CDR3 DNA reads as TGTGCCAGCAGCTCTTACGAAAATCAAGAGACCCAGTACTTC.

The DNA of the CDR3 is TGCAGTGCTAGTTTAGCGAACACTGAAGCTTTCTTT. It encodes CSASLANTEAFF. V gene TRBV20-1 combines with J gene TRBJ1-1; D unclear. In germline, CDR1 is DFQATT, CDR2 SNEGSKA (reference sequence). This CDR3 contains 12 residues. With 3 bases removed from V and 1 base from J, the gap between germline ends came to 6 bases.

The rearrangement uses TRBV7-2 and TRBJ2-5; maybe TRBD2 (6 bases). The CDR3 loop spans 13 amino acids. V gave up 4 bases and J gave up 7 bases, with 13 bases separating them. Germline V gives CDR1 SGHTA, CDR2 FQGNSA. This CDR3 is CASSSGTGGTQYF. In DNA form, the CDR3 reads TGTGCCAGCAGCTCCGGGACTGGTGGGACCCAGTACTTC. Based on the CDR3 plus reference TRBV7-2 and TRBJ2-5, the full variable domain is GAGVSQSPSNKVTEKGKDVELRCDPISGHTALYWYRQSLGQGLEFLIYFQGNSAPDKSGLPSDRFSAERTGGSVSTLTIQRTQQEDSAVYLCASSSGTGGTQYFGPGTRLLVL.

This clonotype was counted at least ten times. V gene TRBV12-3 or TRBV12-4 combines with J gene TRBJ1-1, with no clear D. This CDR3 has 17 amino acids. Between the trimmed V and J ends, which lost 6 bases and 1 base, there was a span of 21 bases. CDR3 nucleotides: TGTGCCAGCAGGAAATTGTGGGGTCTCGGCGAGAACACTGAAGCTTTCTTT. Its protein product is CASRKLWGLGENTEAFF.

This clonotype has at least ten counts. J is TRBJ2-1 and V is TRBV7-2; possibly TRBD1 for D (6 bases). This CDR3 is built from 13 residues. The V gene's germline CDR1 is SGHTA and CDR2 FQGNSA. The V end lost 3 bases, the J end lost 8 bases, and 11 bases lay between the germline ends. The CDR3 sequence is CASSFSGGDEQFF. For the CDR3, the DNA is TGTGCCAGCAGCTTTTCTGGGGGCGATGAGCAGTTCTTC.

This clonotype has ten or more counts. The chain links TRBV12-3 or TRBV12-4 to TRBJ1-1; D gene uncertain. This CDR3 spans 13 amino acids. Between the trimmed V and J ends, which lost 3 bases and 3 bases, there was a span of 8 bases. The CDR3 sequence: CASSLSRYTEAFF. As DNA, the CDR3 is TGTGCCAGCAGTTTGAGTAGGTACACTGAAGCTTTCTTT.

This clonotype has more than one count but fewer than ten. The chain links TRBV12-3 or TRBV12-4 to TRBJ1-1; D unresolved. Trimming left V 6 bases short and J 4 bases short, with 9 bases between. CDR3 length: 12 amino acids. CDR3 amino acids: CASSFVLTEAFF. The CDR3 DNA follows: TGTGCCAGCAGCTTCGTGCTCACTGAAGCTTTCTTT.

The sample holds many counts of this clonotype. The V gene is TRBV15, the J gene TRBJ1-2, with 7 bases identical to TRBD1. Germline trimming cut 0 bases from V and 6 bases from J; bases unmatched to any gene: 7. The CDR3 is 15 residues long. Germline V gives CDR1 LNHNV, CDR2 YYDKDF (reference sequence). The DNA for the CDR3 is TGTGCCACCAGCAGAGATCAGACAGGGTCCGATGGCTACACCTTC. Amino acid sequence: CATSRDQTGSDGYTF.

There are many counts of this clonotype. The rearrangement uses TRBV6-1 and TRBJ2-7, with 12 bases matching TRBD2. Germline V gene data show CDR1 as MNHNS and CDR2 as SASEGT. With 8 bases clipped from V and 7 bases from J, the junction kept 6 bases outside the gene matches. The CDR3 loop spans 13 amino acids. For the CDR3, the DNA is TGTGCCAGCGGCCTAGCGGGAGGGCATGAGCAGTACTTC. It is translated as CASGLAGGHEQYF.

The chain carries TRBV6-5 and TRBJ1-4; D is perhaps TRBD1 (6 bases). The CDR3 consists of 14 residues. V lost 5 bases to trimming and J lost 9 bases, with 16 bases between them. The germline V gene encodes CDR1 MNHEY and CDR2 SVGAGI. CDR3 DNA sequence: TGTGCCAGCAGTCACGACAGGAAGGTGCAAAAACTGTTTTTT. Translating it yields CASSHDRKVQKLFF.

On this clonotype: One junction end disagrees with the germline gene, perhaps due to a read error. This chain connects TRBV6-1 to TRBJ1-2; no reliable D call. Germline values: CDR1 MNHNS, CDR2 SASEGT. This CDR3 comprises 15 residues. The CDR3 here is CASSVGGRVGDGYIF. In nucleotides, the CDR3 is TGTGCCAGCAGCGTAGGAGGTAGGGTCGGCGATGGCTACATCTTC.

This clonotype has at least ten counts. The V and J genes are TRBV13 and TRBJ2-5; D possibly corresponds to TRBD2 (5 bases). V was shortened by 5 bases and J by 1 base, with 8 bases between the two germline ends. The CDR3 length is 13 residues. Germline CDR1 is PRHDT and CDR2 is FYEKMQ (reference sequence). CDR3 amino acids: CASSPGCQETQYF. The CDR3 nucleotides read TGTGCCAGCAGCCCGGGATGCCAAGAGACCCAGTACTTC.

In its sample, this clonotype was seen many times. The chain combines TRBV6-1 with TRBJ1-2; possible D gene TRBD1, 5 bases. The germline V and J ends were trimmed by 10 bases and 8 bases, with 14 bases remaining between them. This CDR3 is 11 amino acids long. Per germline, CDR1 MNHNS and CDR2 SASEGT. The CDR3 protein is CAIGTSWGYTF. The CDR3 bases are TGTGCCATCGGGACTTCGTGGGGCTACACCTTC.

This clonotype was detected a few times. CDR3 coding DNA: TGTGCCAGCAGTCGGGGACTAGACCACGAGCAGTACTTC. This translates into CASSRGLDHEQYF. The chain has TRBV28 and TRBJ2-7; 8 bases agree with TRBD2. Germline V gene lookup returns CDR1 MDHEN and CDR2 SYDVKM. J gave up 5 bases and V 5 bases, and 5 bases lay outside the gene matches. The CDR3 loop spans 13 amino acids.